These T cell receptor beta chains were read from a single sample in a study of early T cells in non-severe SARS-CoV-2 infection. TCRdb analysed the 5' RACE reads with MiXCR anew, one entry per CDR3 protein. The data show 55,000 or so distinct CDR3 sequences, 6.5% to 7.5% seen once. This material consisted of whole blood, taken at baseline. These receptor sequences come from an adult who was a healthcare worker with PCR-confirmed SARS-CoV-2 infection or an uninfected control (not recorded which). CDR3s include the opening cysteine and the closing phenylalanine or tryptophan. Fields, in order: V gene, clone size, D gene, J gene, CDR3 DNA, CDR3 protein. The D gene is left open where the match is weak. Clone size is stated in some rows and not others, as once, few, many or a class when expanded.

v_call: TRBV12-3/TRBV12-4
clone_size: .
d_call: .
j_call: TRBJ1-1
cdr3_nt: TGTACCAGCAGTTTAGGCCCTGGGACTGAAGCTTTCTTT
cdr3_aa: CTSSLGPGTEAFF

v_call: TRBV18
clone_size: many
d_call: .
j_call: TRBJ2-7
cdr3_nt: TGTGCCAGCTCACGGGACTCCCCATACGAGCAGTACTTC
cdr3_aa: CASSRDSPYEQYF

v_call: TRBV30
clone_size: .
d_call: .
j_call: TRBJ1-1
cdr3_nt: TGTGCCTGGGGGTCCTTTCGGGGCACTGAAGCTTTCTTT
cdr3_aa: CAWGSFRGTEAFF

v_call: TRBV18
clone_size: many
d_call: .
j_call: TRBJ2-1
cdr3_nt: TGTGCCAGCTCACTTGGGGGGGACGACAGGATGTTCTTC
cdr3_aa: CASSLGGDDRMFF

v_call: TRBV21-1
clone_size: many
d_call: .
j_call: TRBJ1-1
cdr3_nt: TGTGCCAGCAGGACACAGGGTGGAAGGACTGAAGCTTTCTTT
cdr3_aa: CASRTQGGRTEAFF

v_call: TRBV28
clone_size: .
d_call: .
j_call: TRBJ1-4
cdr3_nt: TGTGCCAGCAGTTTACGGGGCCCGGCGGAGGAAAAACTGTTTTTT
cdr3_aa: CASSLRGPAEEKLFF

v_call: TRBV11-1
clone_size: .
d_call: .
j_call: TRBJ2-7
cdr3_nt: TGTGCCAGCAGCTTAGGTGGGGGCGCACTGTCTTACGAGCAGTACTTC
cdr3_aa: CASSLGGGALSYEQYF

v_call: TRBV5-1
clone_size: few
d_call: .
j_call: TRBJ2-5
cdr3_nt: TGCGCCAGCAGCTTGGGGGCCCAAGAGACCCAGTACTTC
cdr3_aa: CASSLGAQETQYF

v_call: TRBV6-6
clone_size: few
d_call: .
j_call: TRBJ2-7
cdr3_nt: TGTGCCAGCAGTTACGGGAGTGGGGTTTACGAGCAGTACTTC
cdr3_aa: CASSYGSGVYEQYF

v_call: TRBV12-3/TRBV12-4
clone_size: many
d_call: .
j_call: TRBJ1-1
cdr3_nt: TGTGCCAGCAGTTTTGGGGCAGTCACTGAAGCTTTCTTT
cdr3_aa: CASSFGAVTEAFF

v_call: TRBV15
clone_size: few
d_call: .
j_call: TRBJ2-5
cdr3_nt: TGTGCCACCGCCCCCTCCCACCGCCAAGAGACCCAGTACTTC
cdr3_aa: CATAPSHRQETQYF

v_call: TRBV24-1
clone_size: many
d_call: TRBD1
j_call: TRBJ2-5
cdr3_nt: TGTGCCACCAGTGATTTAGGGACAGGGGGCCAAGAGACCCAGTACTTC
cdr3_aa: CATSDLGTGGQETQYF

v_call: TRBV5-6
clone_size: few
d_call: .
j_call: TRBJ2-7
cdr3_nt: TGTGCCAGCAGCCACGACAGTTCCCCCCCCTACGAGCAGTACTTC
cdr3_aa: CASSHDSSPPYEQYF

v_call: TRBV12-3/TRBV12-4
clone_size: many
d_call: .
j_call: TRBJ2-4
cdr3_nt: TGTGCCAGCAGTTCTCGACCGACGTTAAGCATTCAGTACTTC
cdr3_aa: CASSSRPTLSIQYF

v_call: TRBV28
clone_size: few
d_call: .
j_call: TRBJ1-3
cdr3_nt: TGTGCCAGCAGTTTAGTAATTACTGGAAACACCATATATTTT
cdr3_aa: CASSLVITGNTIYF

v_call: TRBV24-1
clone_size: many
d_call: .
j_call: TRBJ2-4
cdr3_nt: TGTGCCACCAGTGATCCCCGGCAGGGGTTAAACATTCAGTACTTC
cdr3_aa: CATSDPRQGLNIQYF

v_call: TRBV7-7
clone_size: .
d_call: .
j_call: TRBJ2-2
cdr3_nt: TGTGCCAGCAGCCCTAGCGAGAACACCGGGGAGCTGTTTTTT
cdr3_aa: CASSPSENTGELFF

v_call: TRBV7-2
clone_size: few
d_call: TRBD2
j_call: TRBJ2-7
cdr3_nt: TGTGCCAGCAGCTTACGGGGAGGGTTTAGCTCCTACGAGCAGTACTTC
cdr3_aa: CASSLRGGFSSYEQYF

v_call: TRBV6-1
clone_size: .
d_call: TRBD1
j_call: TRBJ1-6
cdr3_nt: TGTGCCAGCAGTCGGGACAGGGGTTCTACACCCCTCCACTTT
cdr3_aa: CASSRDRGSTPLHF

v_call: TRBV7-9
clone_size: many
d_call: .
j_call: TRBJ2-5
cdr3_nt: TGTGCCAGCAGCACCTGGACTCTCGGTTGGGAGACCCAGTACTTC
cdr3_aa: CASSTWTLGWETQYF

v_call: TRBV5-1
clone_size: .
d_call: TRBD1
j_call: TRBJ1-2
cdr3_nt: TGCGCCAGCAGCTTGGGGACAGGGCAGGTCTATGGCTACACCTTC
cdr3_aa: CASSLGTGQVYGYTF

v_call: TRBV12-3/TRBV12-4
clone_size: .
d_call: .
j_call: TRBJ1-4
cdr3_nt: TGTGCCAGCGGTCTAATCCGAGGAGAAAAACTGTTTTTT
cdr3_aa: CASGLIRGEKLFF

v_call: TRBV24-1
clone_size: many
d_call: .
j_call: TRBJ1-4
cdr3_nt: TGTGCCACCAGCAGGGGAGAAGGGGAAAAACTGTTTTTT
cdr3_aa: CATSRGEGEKLFF

v_call: TRBV7-9
clone_size: many
d_call: .
j_call: TRBJ2-1
cdr3_nt: TGTGCCAGCAGCTTGGGTGCCGGACATTACAATGAGCAGTTCTTC
cdr3_aa: CASSLGAGHYNEQFF

v_call: TRBV11-2
clone_size: many
d_call: TRBD1
j_call: TRBJ1-2
cdr3_nt: TGTGCCAGCAGCTTCGTCCCGGGACAGGGAAACTATGGCTACACCTTC
cdr3_aa: CASSFVPGQGNYGYTF

v_call: TRBV18
clone_size: many
d_call: TRBD2
j_call: TRBJ2-1
cdr3_nt: TGTGCCAGCTCACCACTAGCGGGGGGGGACAATGAGCAGTTCTTC
cdr3_aa: CASSPLAGGDNEQFF

v_call: TRBV7-2
clone_size: many
d_call: .
j_call: TRBJ1-1
cdr3_nt: TGTGCCAGCAGCGTAACTACCGGGACTGAAGCTTTCTTT
cdr3_aa: CASSVTTGTEAFF

v_call: TRBV20-1
clone_size: few
d_call: .
j_call: TRBJ1-3
cdr3_nt: TGCAGTGCTAGGAGGACTGACGGGGTCATATATTTT
cdr3_aa: CSARRTDGVIYF

v_call: TRBV7-2
clone_size: many
d_call: .
j_call: TRBJ2-1
cdr3_nt: TGTGCCAGCACCTCTTACAATGAGCAGTTCTTC
cdr3_aa: CASTSYNEQFF

v_call: TRBV6-6
clone_size: .
d_call: .
j_call: TRBJ2-2
cdr3_nt: TGTGCCAGCAGCCCCGTAAGCGCCGGGGAGCTGTTTTTT
cdr3_aa: CASSPVSAGELFF

v_call: TRBV7-3
clone_size: .
d_call: .
j_call: TRBJ2-1
cdr3_nt: TGTGCCAGCAGCTTACACTATTCGAGCTACAATGAGCAGTTCTTC
cdr3_aa: CASSLHYSSYNEQFF

v_call: TRBV10-3
clone_size: few
d_call: .
j_call: TRBJ2-7
cdr3_nt: TGTGCCATCACTAAGGAAGGGACACCCTACGAGCAGTACTTC
cdr3_aa: CAITKEGTPYEQYF

v_call: TRBV2
clone_size: .
d_call: .
j_call: TRBJ1-4
cdr3_nt: TGTGCCAGCAGTTACCTTGTTGGAGAAAAACTGTTTTTT
cdr3_aa: CASSYLVGEKLFF

v_call: TRBV6-2/TRBV6-3
clone_size: .
d_call: TRBD2
j_call: TRBJ2-1
cdr3_nt: TGTGCCAGCAGTTACTCGCCGGGACTAGCGGGGGGGCAGGAGCAGTTCTTC
cdr3_aa: CASSYSPGLAGGQEQFF

v_call: TRBV20-1
clone_size: many
d_call: .
j_call: TRBJ2-5
cdr3_nt: TGCAGTGCTATCGACATGATCCAAGAGACCCAGTACTTC
cdr3_aa: CSAIDMIQETQYF

v_call: TRBV4-2
clone_size: few
d_call: .
j_call: TRBJ2-7
cdr3_nt: TGTGCCAGCAGCTCCTTAGTCCCCGTGGGGTCCTCAAGCTCCTACGAGCAGTACTTC
cdr3_aa: CASSSLVPVGSSSSYEQYF

v_call: TRBV9
clone_size: many
d_call: TRBD1
j_call: TRBJ2-5
cdr3_nt: TGTGCCAGCGGGAGGGACAGGGCAACGGGGACCCAGTACTTC
cdr3_aa: CASGRDRATGTQYF

v_call: TRBV27
clone_size: many
d_call: .
j_call: TRBJ1-1
cdr3_nt: TGTGCCAGCAGTTTGGTCCCCGGGGGATACACTGAAGCTTTCTTT
cdr3_aa: CASSLVPGGYTEAFF

v_call: TRBV19
clone_size: many
d_call: .
j_call: TRBJ1-2
cdr3_nt: TGTGCCAGTACCATAGAGGCCAGGGCCAGAGGCTACACCTTC
cdr3_aa: CASTIEARARGYTF

v_call: TRBV27
clone_size: many
d_call: TRBD2
j_call: TRBJ2-2
cdr3_nt: TGTGCCAGCGCCCGACTAGCGGGGGGTACCGGGGAGCTGTTTTTT
cdr3_aa: CASARLAGGTGELFF

v_call: TRBV6-5
clone_size: many
d_call: .
j_call: TRBJ2-1
cdr3_nt: TGTGCCAGCAGGGGACTCGGGGCCTACAATGAGCAGTTCTTC
cdr3_aa: CASRGLGAYNEQFF

v_call: TRBV12-3/TRBV12-4
clone_size: few
d_call: TRBD1
j_call: TRBJ2-6
cdr3_nt: TGTGCCAGCAGTTTAAGGTTGGGGACAGCTGGGGCCAACGTCCTGACTTTC
cdr3_aa: CASSLRLGTAGANVLTF

v_call: TRBV29-1
clone_size: few
d_call: TRBD1
j_call: TRBJ2-7
cdr3_nt: TGCAGCGTTGAGGATGGTGAGGGACAGGGCTACGAGCAGTACTTC
cdr3_aa: CSVEDGEGQGYEQYF

v_call: TRBV19
clone_size: many
d_call: TRBD1
j_call: TRBJ1-5
cdr3_nt: TGTGCCAGTAGTATACGGGGACAGGGGGCCGTTCAGCCCCAGCATTTT
cdr3_aa: CASSIRGQGAVQPQHF

v_call: TRBV5-8
clone_size: .
d_call: TRBD2
j_call: TRBJ2-7
cdr3_nt: TGTGCCAGCAGCACGCAACGGGGGGGCCATTACGAGCAGTACTTC
cdr3_aa: CASSTQRGGHYEQYF